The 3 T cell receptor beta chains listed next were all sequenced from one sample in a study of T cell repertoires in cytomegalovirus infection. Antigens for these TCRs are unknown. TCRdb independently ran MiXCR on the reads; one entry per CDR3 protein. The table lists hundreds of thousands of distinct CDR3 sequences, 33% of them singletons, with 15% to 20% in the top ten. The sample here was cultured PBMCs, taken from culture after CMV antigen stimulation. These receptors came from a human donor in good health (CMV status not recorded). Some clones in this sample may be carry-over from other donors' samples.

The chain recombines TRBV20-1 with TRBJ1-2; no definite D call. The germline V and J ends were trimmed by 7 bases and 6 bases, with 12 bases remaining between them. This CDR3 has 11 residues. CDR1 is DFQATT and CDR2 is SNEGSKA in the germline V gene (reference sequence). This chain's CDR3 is CSEGGENGYTF. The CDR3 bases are TGCAGTGAAGGCGGGGAAAATGGCTACACCTTC.

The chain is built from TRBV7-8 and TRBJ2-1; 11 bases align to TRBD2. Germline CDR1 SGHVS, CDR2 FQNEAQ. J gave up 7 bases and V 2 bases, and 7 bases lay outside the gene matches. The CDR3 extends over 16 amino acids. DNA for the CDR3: TGTGCCAGCAGCTTATTACCGTCTAGCGGGAGGAATGAGCAGTTCTTC. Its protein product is CASSLLPSSGRNEQFF.

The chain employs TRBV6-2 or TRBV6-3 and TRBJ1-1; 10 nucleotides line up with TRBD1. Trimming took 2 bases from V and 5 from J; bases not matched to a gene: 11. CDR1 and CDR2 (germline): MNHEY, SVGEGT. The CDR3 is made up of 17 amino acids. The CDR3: CASSYTRQGARGTEAFF. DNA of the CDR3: TGTGCCAGCAGTTACACTAGACAGGGGGCGCGGGGGACTGAAGCTTTCTTT.